The rows below give T cell receptor delta chains drawn from one sample of a study of Vδ1+ human thymocytes. TCRdb applied CATT to the multiplex PCR reads for clone calling. This table has 54,000 or so delta-chain clones, approximately 15% appearing once. The sample consisted of Vdelta1+ gamma-delta thymocytes from the thymus. The receptors were gathered from a boy less than two years old who had congenital heart surgery. Both conserved end residues are part of each CDR3.

j_call,v_call,cdr3_aa
TRDJ1,TRDV1,CALGDRLPFGDTTRYTDKLIF
TRDJ1,TRDV1,CALGDPRTSPHCTTLYTDKLIF
TRDJ1,TRDV2,CACDTPKSLGDSDKLIF
TRDJ1,TRDV1,CALGEYRWGIRYTDKLIF
TRDJ1,TRDV1,CALGELSSPLYTDKLIF
TRDJ1,TRDV1,CALGPLSGALLGDSYTDKLIF
TRDJ1,TRDV1,CALGELGLLLGDTGTDKLIF
TRDJ1,TRDV1,CALGEPPTLGEYTDKLIF
TRDJ1,TRDV1,CALGELRRAGGEPIHKLIF
TRDJ1,TRDV1,CALGEIRGDKLIF